This T cell receptor beta chain was captured in a study of identical twins. This clonotype was seen only a few times. TCRdb reprocessed the 5' RACE reads with MiXCR, giving one entry per CDR3 protein. The sample has about 250,000 distinct CDR3 sequences; about an eighth are singletons. Donors were all healthy Caucasians. The source material was memory (CD45RO+) T cells sorted from blood. The receptor's source is a woman aged 18-35 years in good health.

This chain's CDR3 is CASSQGIGEAFF. CDR3 nucleotides: TGTGCCAGCAGCCAGGGTATTGGTGAAGCTTTCTTT. The rearrangement joins TRBV12-3 or TRBV12-4 to TRBJ1-1; D is perhaps TRBD1 (5 bases). The CDR3 runs 12 residues. V was pared by 6 bases and J by 7 bases, with 12 bases between.